The source of this TCR beta chain is a study of identical twins. cDNA molecules carried unique molecular identifiers, and template switching added a universal primer site. Via MiXCR, TCRdb re-called the 5' RACE reads, giving one row per CDR3 protein. The sample gives about 690,000 distinct CDR3 sequences, around 6% of which show up once; around 1.9% is in the top ten. This clonotype has a count of ten or more. Trimming shortened V by 2 bases and J by 6 bases, and 10 bases separated the two germline ends. The CDR3 is made up of 13 amino acids. This receptor was identified in a young man in good health. This rearrangement joins TRBV12-3 or TRBV12-4 to TRBJ1-1; D uncertain. What was sequenced was naive T cells sorted from blood. The CDR3 protein is CASSLKGNAEAFF. The CDR3 coding sequence is TGTGCCAGCAGTTTAAAGGGAAATGCTGAAGCTTTCTTT.